This T cell receptor beta chain was captured in a study of CD8+CD57+ T cells in acquired aplastic anemia. Whole-study context: Sorted CD4+ and CD8+ cells gave a mean 3.2 ug DNA, range 0.2 to 27.4 ug. Study observations and caveats: Controls and patients did not differ significantly in CD8+ Simpson's diversity.

On this clonotype itself: Its antigen is still unknown.

Profiles of TCR beta VDJ and CDR3 were generated from a genomic DNA template. TCRdb analysed the reads with MiXCR anew, one entry per CDR3 protein. The sample holds about 470,000 distinct CDR3 sequences, less than 35% seen once. All sequencing subjects had displayed CD8+CD57+ cell expansion on flow cytometry. Each of the patients presented with severe acquired aplastic anemia. The blood sampling took place in patients who had so far received no therapy. The germline V and J ends were trimmed by 0 bases and 0 bases, with 16 bases remaining between them. Looked up from germline, CDR1 is SGHRS and CDR2 is YFSETQ. The CDR3 runs 19 residues.

V usage is TRBV5-1 and J usage is TRBJ1-6; possible D gene TRBD1, 5 bases. Material: sorted CD4+, CD8+, or CD8+CD57+ T cells (not recorded which) from PBMCs. The clonotype comes from a human donor with aplastic anemia. The chain's CDR3 is CASSLEAGTGSSYNSPLHF. DNA for the CDR3: TGCGCCAGCAGCTTGGAGGCTGGTACAGGAAGCTCCTATAATTCACCCCTCCACTTT.